The T cell receptor beta chain under discussion was sequenced for a study of cytomegalovirus exposure and HLA in healthy donors (dated by TCRdb to 2017 to 2019). For context, the study as a whole: According to a later analysis, one platform produced both the 110 or so validation repertoires and the 550 to 800 repertoires of the first cohort. The study aimed to test whether signatures of past pathogen exposure could be identified by cataloging public T cell receptors. In addition to the first cohort of approximately 650 subjects, a separate validation cohort of under 150 different subjects was used. High-throughput TCR immunosequencing, statistical association of individual TCRs with disease status, and machine learning were combined to predict cytomegalovirus infection status.

Summary of the overall study and its limitations: A few of the identified cytomegalovirus-associated TCR beta chains were confirmed in vitro to be specific for cytomegalovirus antigens. The authors suggested that the approach could potentially be generalized to other disease states and immunological phenotypes. A later analysis had no HLA typing for the validation cohort, so co-occurrence there was scored across all 130 or so repertoires. Across donors, most TCR sequences were observed very rarely, whereas some public TCRs were present in many individuals. Of the cluster scores, about 94% were above 0 in a later analysis, which found that TCRs clustered in the first cohort also tended to co-occur in the 95 to 150 validation repertoires. The study listed 164 TCR beta chains as associated with cytomegalovirus. The classifier was reported to diagnose cytomegalovirus status with high specificity and sensitivity in both the original cohort and the validation cohort.

Worth noting for this clone: The clone's antigen remains unknown. No much larger clone is present one base from it, and per-base qualities are unavailable.

Separate from the roughly 660-subject first cohort, the validation cohort of 120 subjects was the group to which the donors belonged. Library method: the immunoSEQ multiplex PCR assay. Regarding the original processing steps: A statistical classification framework was built for diagnosing cytomegalovirus status from the catalog of TCR beta chain sequences. As stored in TCRdb, this immuneACCESS dataset retains in-frame rearrangements with V and J assigned. A fraction of the clones does not appear; measured against another copy, unresolved V genes explain less than half of the discrepancy, and the remainder lacks a known reason. That table is the source of V, J and clone size, and D and trimming were worked out from the DNA. The sample contains approximately 110,000 clones, around 94% of them found a single time. Roughly 1.3% of the sample goes to the ten largest clones. This sequence originates from a young woman in good health and CMV-seronegative. The specimen sequenced was PBMCs.

The DNA is TGTGCCAGCAGTGATGGACAGCTCTATGGCTACACCTTC. Translation gives CASSDGQLYGYTF. The chain joins TRBV6-1 to TRBJ1-2; 6 matching bases give a weak D call of TRBD1. Including cysteine and phenylalanine, the CDR3 has 13 amino acids. Only the CDR3 DNA is retained, 39 bases long and in frame from the first base. CDR1 and CDR2 are read off the germline V gene as MNHNS and SASEGT. Trimming removed 3 bases from V and 4 bases from J, leaving 9 bases between the germline ends.